This TCR beta chain appears in the sequencing data of a study of cytomegalovirus exposure and HLA in healthy donors. The PCR was carried out with 60 Vbeta primers and 13 Jbeta primers. Profiling relied on immunoSEQ multiplex PCR, and the TCRdb table lists in-frame clones only, not all of them. Among about 180,000 clones listed, about 72% were seen once. This CDR3 is 15 amino acids long. Germline CDR1 ENHRY, CDR2 SYGVKD. The V gene end was trimmed by 5 bases and the J gene end by 3 bases; junction bases not matched to a gene: 6. This TCR came from a human donor in good health. The sequencing input was PBMCs. The rearrangement links TRBV10-3 to TRBJ2-7; 11 bases are a match to TRBD1. DNA for the CDR3: TGTGCCATCAGTCCTGGACAGGGGGCGGGCTACGAGCAGTACTTC. It yields the protein CAISPGQGAGYEQYF.